This entry lists 5 T cell receptor beta chains sequenced from one sample in a study of tumor-infiltrating lymphocytes in primary liver carcinoma (dated 2017 in TCRdb). Total RNA and DNA were co-extracted from about 19-30 mg of bulk tissue with the AllPrep DNA/RNA mini kit, without cell sorting. The sequencer listed for this sample is Illumina HiSeq 2500. A constant-region primer and ProtoScript II reverse transcriptase were used to reverse-transcribe TCRbeta-specific cDNA from roughly 0.5 ug total RNA. Construction of the TCRbeta libraries relied on three nested rounds of multiplex PCR, following a slightly modified ARM-PCR procedure. The first two PCR rounds used multiplex TRBV1-TRBV30 forward primers with a Cbeta reverse primer, each for roughly 10 cycles. TCRdb cleaned the public reads at Q25 with fastp, built clones with MiXCR and kept in-frame beta chains. Rows merge per CDR3 protein into single entries with the most common DNA and genes. The sample table lists fewer than 50,000 distinct CDR3 sequences, about 75% of them with a count of one. The ten most abundant clones make up 38% of the sample.

Sequences were obtained from tumor-adjacent normal liver tissue. The receptors were gathered from a woman in her thirties with primary liver carcinoma and hepatitis B virus infection.

Comment on this clonotype: The junction departs from germline at one end; a sequencing error may be responsible. The chain recombines TRBV6-6 with TRBJ2-1; 7 bases agree with TRBD2. The germline CDR1 and CDR2 sequences are MNHNY and SVGAGI (reference sequence). The CDR3 extends over 17 amino acids. Here the CDR3 reads CVSSFGSPGGTSNEQFF. The CDR3 nucleotides read TGTGTCAGCAGTTTCGGGTCCCCCGGGGGGACTTCGAATGAGCAGTTCTTC.

Remarks on this clonotype: In this CDR3 the conserved last residue, phenylalanine or tryptophan, is missing, so a read error is likely. The chain has TRBV6-1 and TRBJ1-2, with D uncertain. The length of the CDR3 is 18 residues. Germline loops: CDR1 MNHNS, CDR2 SASEGT. V gave up 2 bases and J gave up 0 bases, with 19 bases separating them. The CDR3 here is CASSELFLVLRSNYGYTS. In DNA form, the CDR3 reads TGTGCCAGCAGTGAACTGTTCCTGGTCCTTAGATCTAACTATGGCTACACCTCC.

Comment on this clonotype: The junction does not match germline at one end; this may be a read error. This chain links TRBV28 with TRBJ1-4; maybe TRBD1 (5 bases). The length of the CDR3 is 14 residues. Germline values: CDR1 MDHEN, CDR2 SYDVKM. Here the CDR3 DNA reads TGTGTCAGCAGGAAGGGACCGCGGGATGAAAAACTGTTTTTT. It codes for CVSRKGPRDEKLFF.

J is TRBJ2-1 and V is TRBV29-1; 7 bases line up with TRBD2. V gave up 3 bases and J gave up 6 bases; unmatched junction bases: 11. CDR3 length equals 15 residues. The germline V gene encodes CDR1 SQVTM and CDR2 ANQGSEA. The CDR3 region is CSVDGLEGGCNEQFF. CDR3 DNA: TGCAGCGTTGACGGTTTAGAGGGAGGGTGCAATGAGCAGTTCTTC.

The rearrangement joins TRBV18 to TRBJ2-7; 7 bases fit TRBD1. Germline CDR1 and CDR2: KGHSH and LQKENI. The CDR3 length is 15 residues. Unmatched junction bases numbered 5, after V lost 1 base and J lost 2 bases. CDR3 region: CASSPQGAAAYEQYF. CDR3 DNA sequence: TGTGCCAGCTCACCACAGGGGGCGGCGGCCTACGAGCAGTACTTC.